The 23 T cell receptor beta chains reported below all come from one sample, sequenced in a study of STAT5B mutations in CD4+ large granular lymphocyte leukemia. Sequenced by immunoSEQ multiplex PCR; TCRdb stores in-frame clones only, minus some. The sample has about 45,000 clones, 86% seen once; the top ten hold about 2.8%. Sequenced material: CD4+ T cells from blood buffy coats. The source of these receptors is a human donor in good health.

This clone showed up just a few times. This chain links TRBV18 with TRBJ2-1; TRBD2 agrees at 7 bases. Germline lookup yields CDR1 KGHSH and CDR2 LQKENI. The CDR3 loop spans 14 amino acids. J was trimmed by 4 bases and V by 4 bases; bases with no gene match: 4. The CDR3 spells CASSRPSGYNEQFF. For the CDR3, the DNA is TGTGCCAGCTCACGGCCTAGCGGATACAATGAGCAGTTCTTC.

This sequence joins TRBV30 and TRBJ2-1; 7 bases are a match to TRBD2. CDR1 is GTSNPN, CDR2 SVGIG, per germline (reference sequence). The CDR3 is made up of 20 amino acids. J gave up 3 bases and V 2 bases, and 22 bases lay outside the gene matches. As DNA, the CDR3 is TGTGCCTGGAGTCCAATTCGGTCGGGGGGTAAGCGTATGAGCTACAATGAGCAGTTCTTC. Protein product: CAWSPIRSGGKRMSYNEQFF. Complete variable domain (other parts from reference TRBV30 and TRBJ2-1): SQTIHQWPATLVQPVGSPLSLECTVEGTSNPNLYWYRQAAGRGLQLLFYSVGIGQISSEVPQNLSASRPQDRQFILSSKKLLLSDSGFYLCAWSPIRSGGKRMSYNEQFFGPGTRLTVL.

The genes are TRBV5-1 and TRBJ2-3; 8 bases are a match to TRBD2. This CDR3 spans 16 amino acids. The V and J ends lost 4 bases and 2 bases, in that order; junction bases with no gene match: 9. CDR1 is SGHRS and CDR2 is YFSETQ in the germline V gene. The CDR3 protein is CASSRSGTRVTDTQYF. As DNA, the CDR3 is TGCGCCAGCAGCCGTTCCGGGACTAGGGTCACAGATACGCAGTATTTT. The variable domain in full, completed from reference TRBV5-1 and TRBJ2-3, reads KAGVTQTPRYLIKTRGQQVTLSCSPISGHRSVSWYQQTPGQGLQFLFEYFSETQRNKGNFPGRFSGRQFSNSRSEMNVSTLELGDSALYLCASSRSGTRVTDTQYFGPGTRLTVL.

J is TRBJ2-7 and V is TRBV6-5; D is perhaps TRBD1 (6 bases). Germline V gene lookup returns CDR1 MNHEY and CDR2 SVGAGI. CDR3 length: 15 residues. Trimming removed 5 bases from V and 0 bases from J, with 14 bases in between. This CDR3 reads CASSPPRTASYEQYF. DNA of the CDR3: TGTGCCAGCAGTCCCCCCCGGACAGCCTCCTACGAGCAGTACTTC.

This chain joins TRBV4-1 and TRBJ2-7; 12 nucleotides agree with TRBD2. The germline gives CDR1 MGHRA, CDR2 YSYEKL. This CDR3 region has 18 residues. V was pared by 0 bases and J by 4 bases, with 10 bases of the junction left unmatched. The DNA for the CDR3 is TGCGCCAGCAGCCAAGAAGTTTCGGTCGGACTAGCGGGATACGAGCAGTACTTC. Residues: CASSQEVSVGLAGYEQYF.

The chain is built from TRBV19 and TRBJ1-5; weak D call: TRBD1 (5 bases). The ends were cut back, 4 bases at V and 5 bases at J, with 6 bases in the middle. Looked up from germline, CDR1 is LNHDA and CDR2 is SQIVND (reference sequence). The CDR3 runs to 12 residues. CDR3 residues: CASSRGDQPQHF. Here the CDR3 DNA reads TGTGCCAGTAGTAGGGGGGATCAGCCCCAGCATTTT.

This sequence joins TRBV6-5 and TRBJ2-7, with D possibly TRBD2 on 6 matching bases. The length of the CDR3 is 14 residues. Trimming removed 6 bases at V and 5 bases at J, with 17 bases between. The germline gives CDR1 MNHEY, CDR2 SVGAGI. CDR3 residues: CASRRSGRVNEQYF. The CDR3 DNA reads TGTGCCAGCAGGCGGTCCGGGAGAGTCAACGAGCAGTACTTC.

The CDR3: CASGPGQGYEQYF. CDR3 in DNA: TGTGCCAGCGGACCGGGACAGGGCTACGAGCAGTACTTC. The chain recombines TRBV28 with TRBJ2-7, with 9 bases lining up with TRBD1. The CDR3 spans 13 residues. Germline V gene sequence: CDR1 MDHEN, CDR2 SYDVKM. V was pared by 8 bases and J by 3 bases, with 5 bases of the junction left unmatched.

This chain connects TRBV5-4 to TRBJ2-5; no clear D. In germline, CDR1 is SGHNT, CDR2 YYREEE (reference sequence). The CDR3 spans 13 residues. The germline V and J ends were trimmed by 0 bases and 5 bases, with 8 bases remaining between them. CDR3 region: CASSLGAVETQYF. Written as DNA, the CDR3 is TGTGCCAGCAGCTTGGGGGCCGTCGAGACCCAGTACTTC.

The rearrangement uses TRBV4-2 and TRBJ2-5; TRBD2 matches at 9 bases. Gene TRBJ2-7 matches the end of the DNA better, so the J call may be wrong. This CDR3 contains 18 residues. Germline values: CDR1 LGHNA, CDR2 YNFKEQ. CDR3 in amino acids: CASSQALGTSLGAYEQYF. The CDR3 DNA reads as TGTGCCAGCAGCCAAGCCTTAGGGACTAGCTTAGGGGCCTACGAGCAGTACTTC.

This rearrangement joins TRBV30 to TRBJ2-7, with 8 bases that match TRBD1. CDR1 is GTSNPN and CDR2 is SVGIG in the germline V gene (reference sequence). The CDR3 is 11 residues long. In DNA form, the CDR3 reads TGTGCTGGACAGGGAGCCTACGAGCAGTACTTC. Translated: CAGQGAYEQYF.

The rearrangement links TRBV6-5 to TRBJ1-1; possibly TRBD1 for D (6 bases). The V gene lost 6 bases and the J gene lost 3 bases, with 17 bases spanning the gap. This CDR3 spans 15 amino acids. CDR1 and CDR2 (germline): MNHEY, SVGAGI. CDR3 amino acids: CASRINRAGDTEAFF. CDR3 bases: TGTGCCAGCAGGATCAACAGGGCTGGGGACACTGAAGCTTTCTTT.

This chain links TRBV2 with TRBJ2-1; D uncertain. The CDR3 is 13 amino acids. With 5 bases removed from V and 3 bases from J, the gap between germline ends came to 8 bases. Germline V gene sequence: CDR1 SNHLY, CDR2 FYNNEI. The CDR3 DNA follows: TGTGCCAGCAGTAGGGATAGCTACAATGAGCAGTTCTTC. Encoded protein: CASSRDSYNEQFF.

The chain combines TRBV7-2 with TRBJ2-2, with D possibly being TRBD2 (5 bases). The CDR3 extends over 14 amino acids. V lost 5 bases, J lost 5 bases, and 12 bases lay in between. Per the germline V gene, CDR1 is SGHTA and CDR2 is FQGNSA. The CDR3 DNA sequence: TGTGCCAGCAGCGGAAATTTAGCGACCGGGGAGCTGTTTTTT. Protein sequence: CASSGNLATGELFF. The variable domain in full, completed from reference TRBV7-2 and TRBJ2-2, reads GAGVSQSPSNKVTEKGKDVELRCDPISGHTALYWYRQSLGQGLEFLIYFQGNSAPDKSGLPSDRFSAERTGGSVSTLTIQRTQQEDSAVYLCASSGNLATGELFFGEGSRLTVL.

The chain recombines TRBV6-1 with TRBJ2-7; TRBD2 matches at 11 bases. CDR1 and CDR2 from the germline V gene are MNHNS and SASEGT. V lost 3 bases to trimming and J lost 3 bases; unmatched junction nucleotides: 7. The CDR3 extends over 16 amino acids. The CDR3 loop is CASSEALAGGYYEQYF. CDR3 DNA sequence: TGTGCCAGCAGTGAGGCCCTAGCGGGAGGTTACTACGAGCAGTACTTC.

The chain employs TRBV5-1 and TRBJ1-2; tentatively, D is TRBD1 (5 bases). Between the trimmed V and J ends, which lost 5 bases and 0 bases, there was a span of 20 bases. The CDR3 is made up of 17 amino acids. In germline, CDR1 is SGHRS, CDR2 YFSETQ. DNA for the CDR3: TGCGCCAGCAGTTGGGGCCAACCCCGGGGAACTAACTATGGCTACACCTTC. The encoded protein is CASSWGQPRGTNYGYTF.

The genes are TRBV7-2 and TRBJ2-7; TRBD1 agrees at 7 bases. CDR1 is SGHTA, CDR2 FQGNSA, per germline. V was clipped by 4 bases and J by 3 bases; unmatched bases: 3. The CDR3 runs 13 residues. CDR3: CASSSGTVYEQYF. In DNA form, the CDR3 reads TGTGCCAGCAGCTCCGGGACAGTCTACGAGCAGTACTTC.

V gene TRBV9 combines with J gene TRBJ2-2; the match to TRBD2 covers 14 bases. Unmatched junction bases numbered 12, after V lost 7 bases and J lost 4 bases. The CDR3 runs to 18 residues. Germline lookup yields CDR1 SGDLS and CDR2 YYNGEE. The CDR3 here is CASGGGLAGERSTGELFF. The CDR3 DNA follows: TGTGCCAGCGGTGGGGGACTAGCGGGAGAGCGGAGCACCGGGGAGCTGTTTTTT.

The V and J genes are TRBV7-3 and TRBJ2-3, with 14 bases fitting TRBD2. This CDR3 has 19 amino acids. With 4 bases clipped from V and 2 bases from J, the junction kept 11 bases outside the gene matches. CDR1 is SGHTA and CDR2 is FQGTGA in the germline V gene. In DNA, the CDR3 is TGTGCCAGCAGCTCCCTTCCCGGGACTAGCGGGAGAGACACAGATACGCAGTATTTT. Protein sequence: CASSSLPGTSGRDTDTQYF.

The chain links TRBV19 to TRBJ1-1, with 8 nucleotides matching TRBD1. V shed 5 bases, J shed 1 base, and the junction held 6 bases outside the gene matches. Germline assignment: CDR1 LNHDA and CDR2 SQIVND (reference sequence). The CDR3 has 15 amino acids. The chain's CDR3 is CASSLSGTGNTEAFF. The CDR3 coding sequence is TGTGCCAGTAGTCTCTCCGGGACAGGGAACACTGAAGCTTTCTTT.

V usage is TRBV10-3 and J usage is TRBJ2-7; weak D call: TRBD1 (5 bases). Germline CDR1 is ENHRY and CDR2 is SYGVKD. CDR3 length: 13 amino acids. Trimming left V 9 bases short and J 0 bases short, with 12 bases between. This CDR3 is CAISGDSSYEQYF. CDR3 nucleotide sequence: TGTGCCATATCTGGCGACAGCTCCTACGAGCAGTACTTC.

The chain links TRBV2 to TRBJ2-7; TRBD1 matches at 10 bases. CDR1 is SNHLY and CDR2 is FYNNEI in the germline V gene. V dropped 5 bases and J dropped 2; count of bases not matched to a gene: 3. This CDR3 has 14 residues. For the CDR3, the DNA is TGTGCCAGCAGTAGACAGGGGGCGGCCTACGAGCAGTACTTC. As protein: CASSRQGAAYEQYF.

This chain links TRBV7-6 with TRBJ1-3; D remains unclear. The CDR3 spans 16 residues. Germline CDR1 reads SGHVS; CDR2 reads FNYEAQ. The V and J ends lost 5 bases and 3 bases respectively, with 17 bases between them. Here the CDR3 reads CASSRGLLRNGNTIYF. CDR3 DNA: TGTGCCAGCAGCCGTGGACTATTGCGAAATGGAAACACCATATATTTT.